This T cell receptor beta chain was obtained from a study of T cell clonotyping in hematopoietic cell transplantation. Profiling relied on immunoSEQ multiplex PCR, and the TCRdb table lists in-frame clones only, not all of them. The repertoire consists of some 15,000 clones, with roughly 84% occurring once and the leading ten covering 3.5% to 5%. This clone was seen just once. The target antigen is unknown. Study-wide points: After transplant, recipient diversity fell while pathologically expanded clonotypes grew through day 180. No sorting was done, leaving CD4 and CD8 contributions mixed. At the given depth, recipient repertoires were over 95% de novo clonotypes.

Samples: about 28 days before transplant, then days 30, 100 and 180 after. Trimming removed 7 bases at V and 4 bases at J, with 14 bases between. The CDR3 consists of 14 residues. Germline CDR1 reads SEHNR; CDR2 reads FQNEAQ (reference sequence). The chain carries TRBV7-9 and TRBJ1-5, with D hard to call. This receptor was taken from a male patient over 55 who had an allogeneic stem cell transplant from a related donor, so the T cells may come from the graft donor. Some clones in this sample may be carry-over from other donors' samples. Sequenced here: PBMCs, sampled 100 days after allogeneic stem cell transplant. The CDR3 DNA reads TGTGCCAGCACATCTGGACCGGTAAATCAGCCCCAGCATTTT. It is translated as CASTSGPVNQPQHF. The whole variable domain, filled in from reference TRBV7-9 and TRBJ1-5, reads DTGVSQNPRHKITKRGQNVTFRCDPISEHNRLYWYRQTLGQGPEFLTYFQNEAQLEKSRLLSDRFSAERPKGSFSTLEIQRTEQGDSAMYLCASTSGPVNQPQHFGDGTRLSIL.